The present T cell receptor beta chain was sequenced within a study of CD8+ T cells in alopecia areata. Extraction and reverse transcription of RNA yielded cDNA as the sequencing template. Method: immunoSEQ multiplex PCR; TCRdb's copy keeps in-frame clones and lacks some. This sample has 110,000 or so clones, with roughly 69% found just once. Germline CDR1 reads LNHNV; CDR2 reads YYDKDF (reference sequence). The CDR3 runs to 13 residues. Deletions cut 5 bases from V and 6 bases from J, with 11 bases between. This sequence was found in a human donor in good health. Input material: CD4+ T cells sorted from blood. The chain has TRBV15 and TRBJ2-1; D call uncertain. DNA of the CDR3: TGTGCCACCAGCCCCCCTCGCGTCAATGAGCAGTTCTTC. Residues: CATSPPRVNEQFF.